This T cell receptor (beta chain) was captured by sequencing in a study of blood T cell repertoires in COVID-19. As for the study in general: COVID-19 samples, acute and convalescent, were from the United States, Italy and Spain. PBMCs, B-cell-depleted T cells, or T cells provided the cDNA or gDNA that made up the material.

This clone was picked up one time. A Seattle source enrolled patients during active infection and followed them longitudinally. The CDR3 consists of 14 residues. CDR1 and CDR2 from the germline V gene are SGHTA and FQGNSA. V shed 5 bases and J 3 bases; nucleotides not matched to a gene: 7. The table came from immunoSEQ multiplex PCR; TCRdb's copy has only in-frame clones and leaves some out. The sample has about 270,000 clones; about 88% are singletons. The sample taken for sequencing was peripheral blood. The chain links TRBV7-2 to TRBJ2-7; 7 bases agree with TRBD1. The sequence came from a human donor with COVID-19, enrolled during active disease. The donor label of this sample is uncertain. CDR3: CASSLRQGRYEQYF. In DNA form, the CDR3 reads TGTGCCAGCAGCCTCAGACAGGGACGCTACGAGCAGTACTTC.